The TCR beta chain under discussion was sequenced for a study of blood T cell repertoires in COVID-19 (dated by TCRdb to about 2020). Describing the broader study: Collaborator samples came from the United States, Italy and Spain and covered acute and convalescent phases of COVID-19. Deeply sampled blood TCRbeta repertoires from subjects exposed to, actively infected with, or recovered from COVID-19 were included in the dataset. A de-identified subject ID, COVID-19 status, age in years and sex were almost always included in the sample metadata. Where available, HLA class I and class II types were taken from metadata supplied by the sample provider and were not determined by assay-based typing. The repertoires were released in a freely available public database meant as a resource for research on the immune response to SARS-CoV-2. The prospective study material was composed of cDNA or gDNA derived from T cells, B-cell-depleted T cells, or PBMCs. Samples came from the ongoing ImmuneRACE study (first 160 participants) plus 1,254 subjects from 6 global collaborators.

There are 14 amino acids in the CDR3, from cysteine to phenylalanine inclusive. Just the 42-base CDR3 DNA is kept, in frame starting at base 1. V and J are truncated by 6 bases and 2 bases respectively, leaving an intervening sequence of 13 bases. Reading the germline V gene (reference sequence) gives CDR1 MNHEY and CDR2 SMNVEV. TCRbeta CDR3 regions were amplified from genomic DNA by means of the immunoSEQ Assay, a bias-controlled multiplex PCR. For the original study's pipeline: Nucleated cell counts per sample were estimated from amplification of reference gene primers within the assay. Sequence reads were collapsed and filtered to measure the absolute abundance of every unique TCRbeta CDR3 rearrangement. For each sample, productive Simpson clonality was calculated by taking the square root of Simpson's diversity index across productive rearrangements. TCRdb took over this immuneACCESS table, retaining in-frame rearrangements with V and J assigned. Such tables are incomplete; in checked studies, under half of the missing clones stem from an unresolved V gene, and the remainder is unexplained. The V and J calls and the clone size are those of that table, but D and trimming were determined from the DNA. This sample comprises hundreds of thousands of clones, roughly 90% of them detected only once. The ten largest clones represent roughly 4% of the sample.

As concerns this clone: No antigen is known for it. Per-base qualities were not stored, and no clone one base away is much larger.

The collaborating institutions used their own protocols to collect whole blood in K2EDTA tubes. Collaborator samples were shipped for TCRbeta analysis as frozen whole blood, isolated PBMCs, or DNA extracted from either sample type. Here is what the overall study found, with its caveats: How much clinical and demographic metadata was included differed by source and by participant, and the metadata was provided uncurated.

Source material: peripheral blood. This receptor was identified in a woman in her twenties or thirties with acute or convalescent COVID-19. The chain links TRBV27 with TRBJ1-1, and perhaps TRBD1 as D gene, on 5 matching bases. The nucleotides are TGTGCCAGCAGCACGGGGGGACCTAACACTGAAGCTTTCTTT. This is translated as CASSTGGPNTEAFF.